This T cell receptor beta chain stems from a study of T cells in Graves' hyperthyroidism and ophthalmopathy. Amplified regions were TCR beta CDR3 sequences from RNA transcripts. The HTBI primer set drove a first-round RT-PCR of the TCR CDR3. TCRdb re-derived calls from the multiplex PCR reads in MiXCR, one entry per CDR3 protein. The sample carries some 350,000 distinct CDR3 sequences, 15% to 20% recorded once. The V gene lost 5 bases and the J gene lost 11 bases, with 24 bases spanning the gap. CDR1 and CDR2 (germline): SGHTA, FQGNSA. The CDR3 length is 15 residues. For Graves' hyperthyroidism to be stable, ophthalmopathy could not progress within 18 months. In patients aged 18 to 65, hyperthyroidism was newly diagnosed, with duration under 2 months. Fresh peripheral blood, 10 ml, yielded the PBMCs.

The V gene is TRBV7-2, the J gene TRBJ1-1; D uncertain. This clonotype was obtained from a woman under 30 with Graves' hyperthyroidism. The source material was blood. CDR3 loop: CASSTYRGGVSSAFF. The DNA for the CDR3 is TGTGCCAGCAGCACCTACCGAGGTGGGGTCTCGTCGGCTTTCTTT.